What follows is one T cell receptor (beta chain) and its context. The record originates from a study of OX40 agonist ivuxolimab in advanced cancers. Only in-frame clones appear in the TCRdb table, and some are missing; sequencing was by immunoSEQ multiplex PCR. Among approximately 96,000 clones listed, 90% were seen once. The starting material was CD4+ or CD8+ T cells sorted from blood, obtained in a trial of the OX40 agonist ivuxolimab. This receptor was identified in an adult with an advanced solid tumor such as melanoma, head and neck, liver or kidney cancer.

The CDR3 reads CASSPLTGSEETQYF. DNA for the CDR3: TGTGCCAGCTCCCCTTTGACAGGGTCGGAAGAGACCCAGTACTTC. The genes are TRBV6-1 and TRBJ2-5, with 7 positions matching TRBD1. The CDR3 extends over 15 amino acids. Germline trimming cut 8 bases from V and 3 bases from J; bases unmatched to any gene: 12. The germline CDR1 and CDR2 sequences are MNHNS and SASEGT.